This is a list of T cell receptor beta chains from one sample in a study of cytomegalovirus exposure and HLA in healthy donors. Using immunoSEQ multiplex PCR, the repertoire was profiled, and TCRdb retains in-frame clones only, with some absent. The sample lists 250,000 to 400,000 clones; around 90% were seen once. Sequenced material: PBMCs. These receptors were taken from a woman aged 25-40 years in good health and CMV-seropositive. Both conserved end residues are part of each CDR3. The D gene is left open where the match is weak. Size is stated for part of the rows, as once, few or many counts, or as a class when the clone is expanded.

d_call clone_size j_call v_call cdr3_aa cdr3_nt
TRBD2 - TRBJ2-5 TRBV9 CASSPLKMASGAWETQYF TGTGCCAGCAGCCCCCTAAAGATGGCTAGCGGGGCTTGGGAGACCCAGTACTTC
TRBD1 - TRBJ1-2 TRBV5-1 CASSPGRQGNFNYGYTF TGCGCCAGCAGCCCTGGGCGACAGGGGAACTTCAACTATGGCTACACCTTC
TRBD1 - TRBJ1-6 TRBV27 CASSGGQGPGSPLHF TGTGCCAGCAGCGGGGGACAGGGTCCCGGATCACCCCTCCACTTT
TRBD1 once TRBJ2-7 TRBV28 CASSFLTGRVDEQYF TGTGCCAGCAGTTTCCTGACAGGGAGAGTGGACGAGCAGTACTTC
- - TRBJ2-1 TRBV11-2 CASSSANEQFF TGTGCCAGCAGCTCTGCCAATGAGCAGTTCTTC
- - TRBJ2-7 TRBV6-6 CASMASYEQYF TGTGCCAGCATGGCAAGCTACGAGCAGTACTTC
TRBD1 - TRBJ1-5 TRBV6-6 CAVQGGTGFNQPQHF TGTGCCGTCCAAGGGGGGACAGGGTTTAATCAGCCCCAGCATTTT
TRBD2 - TRBJ2-7 TRBV10-3 CAISEYAGGPYEQYF TGTGCCATCAGTGAATATGCGGGAGGGCCATACGAGCAGTACTTC
- - TRBJ1-5 TRBV30 CAWSLRQRAQPQHF TGTGCCTGGAGTCTGCGACAGCGGGCTCAGCCCCAGCATTTT
- - TRBJ1-3 TRBV27 CASSAAGSGNTIYF TGTGCCAGCAGTGCGGCAGGGTCTGGAAACACCATATATTTT
TRBD2 - TRBJ2-3 TRBV9 CASSTPPGLAERATDTQYF TGTGCCAGCAGCACACCCCCGGGACTAGCGGAAAGGGCCACAGATACGCAGTATTTT
- - TRBJ2-1 TRBV9 CASSRDYEQFF TGTGCCAGCAGCCGGGACTATGAGCAGTTCTTC
TRBD1 once TRBJ1-2 TRBV2 CASRVGTGEYTNYGYTF TGTGCCAGCAGGGTAGGGACAGGGGAATACACTAACTATGGCTACACCTTC
- once TRBJ2-7 TRBV6-1 CASSETTAYEQYF TGTGCCAGCAGTGAAACAACAGCCTACGAGCAGTACTTC
- - TRBJ2-1 TRBV19 CASSMAGYGGPYNEQFF TGTGCCAGTAGTATGGCAGGGTACGGGGGGCCCTACAATGAGCAGTTCTTC